These 7 T cell receptor beta chains originate from one sample sequenced in a study of T-cell memory formation after mild COVID-19 (dated by TCRdb to about 2021). Preparation of the library involved 5' RACE. The sequencer was an Illumina NovaSeq 6000. In-frame beta chains were kept once TCRdb had trimmed the public reads at Q25 with fastp and called clones with MiXCR. Rows merge per CDR3 protein into single entries with the most common DNA and genes. For this sample the table gives hundreds of thousands of distinct CDR3 sequences, of which roughly 15% were detected only once. Clones ranked in the top ten supply approximately 3.4% of the sample. Sample: PBMCs or a T cell subset sorted from them (not recorded which). Receptors were obtained from a man aged 18 to 29 who had mild COVID-19 (a few samples of this study predate the infection). The sample titles of this study are shuffled in the database, so cell type and time point are left out; the donor was told from shared clones.

The chain employs TRBV5-1 and TRBJ1-1; unclear D gene. The CDR3 consists of 13 residues. Trimming shortened V by 0 bases and J by 6 bases, and 9 bases separated the two germline ends. Germline values: CDR1 SGHRS, CDR2 YFSETQ. The DNA for the CDR3 is TGCGCCAGCAGCTTGGTTCCGGGATCTGAAGCTTTCTTT. Its protein product is CASSLVPGSEAFF.

This clonotype turned up a few times. This rearrangement joins TRBV4-3 to TRBJ2-2, with 7 bases aligning to TRBD1. J lost 1 base, V lost 3 bases, and 5 bases had no gene match. The V gene's germline CDR1 is LGHNA and CDR2 YSLEER. The CDR3 totals 16 residues. This CDR3 is CASSQQTGWNTGELFF. CDR3 nucleotide sequence: TGCGCCAGCAGCCAGCAGACAGGGTGGAACACCGGGGAGCTGTTTTTT.

This sequence joins TRBV6-5 and TRBJ2-5, with a tentative D call TRBD1 (5 bases). V shed 0 bases and J shed 6 bases, with 11 bases lying between them. The germline V gene has CDR1 MNHEY and CDR2 SVGAGI. The CDR3 sequence is 14 residues long. CDR3 protein: CASSYSKGRKTQYF. CDR3 sequence (DNA): TGTGCCAGCAGTTACTCGAAGGGGCGGAAGACCCAGTACTTC.

V is TRBV20-1 and J is TRBJ2-7, with D possibly TRBD2 on 6 matching bases. Per germline, CDR1 DFQATT and CDR2 SNEGSKA (reference sequence). This CDR3 is built from 14 residues. V was shortened by 2 bases and J by 2 bases, with 13 bases between the two germline ends. CDR3 protein: CSARWPGETYEQYF. CDR3 DNA: TGCAGTGCTAGATGGCCGGGGGAAACCTACGAGCAGTACTTC.

The chain employs TRBV12-3 or TRBV12-4 and TRBJ1-5, with D unresolved. V was shortened by 8 bases and J by 2 bases, with 10 bases between the two germline ends. CDR3 length: 13 residues. The CDR3 bases are TGTGCCAGCGGCTTCGGGGGCAATCAGCCCCAGCATTTT. It specifies CASGFGGNQPQHF.

J is TRBJ2-2 and V is TRBV4-1, with D unclear. Trimming pared 6 bases from V and 4 bases from J, leaving 15 bases between. CDR1 and CDR2 from the germline V gene are MGHRA and YSYEKL. This CDR3 is 15 amino acids long. CDR3 coding DNA: TGCGCCAGCAGTCCAATCCCGGCGGTCACCGGGGAGCTGTTTTTT. Translating gives CASSPIPAVTGELFF.

The chain has TRBV7-2 and TRBJ2-1; 7 nucleotides align to TRBD2. The CDR3 loop spans 16 amino acids. Germline-derived CDR1 and CDR2 are SGHTA and FQGNSA. V gave up 4 bases and J gave up 3 bases; unmatched junction bases: 9. The CDR3 protein is CASSSRRLADYNEQFF. CDR3 nucleotide sequence: TGTGCCAGCAGCTCACGAAGGCTAGCGGACTACAATGAGCAGTTCTTC.